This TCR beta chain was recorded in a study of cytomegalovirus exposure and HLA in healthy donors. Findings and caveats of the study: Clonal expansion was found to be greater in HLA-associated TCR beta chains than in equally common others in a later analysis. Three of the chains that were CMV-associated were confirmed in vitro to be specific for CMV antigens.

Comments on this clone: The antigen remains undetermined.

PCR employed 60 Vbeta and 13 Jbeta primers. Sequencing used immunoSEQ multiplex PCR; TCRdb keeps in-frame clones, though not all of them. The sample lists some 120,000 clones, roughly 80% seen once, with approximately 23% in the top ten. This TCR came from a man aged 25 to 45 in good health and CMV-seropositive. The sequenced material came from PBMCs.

The CDR3 coding sequence is TGTGCCAGCAGCTTAGAAATGCGGAGGGGAAACACCATATATTTT. Translation gives CASSLEMRRGNTIYF. The V and J genes are TRBV7-9 and TRBJ1-3, with unresolved D. V was pared by 1 base and J by 4 bases, with 11 bases between. The CDR3 has 15 amino acids. Germline V lookup: CDR1 SEHNR, CDR2 FQNEAQ (reference sequence).